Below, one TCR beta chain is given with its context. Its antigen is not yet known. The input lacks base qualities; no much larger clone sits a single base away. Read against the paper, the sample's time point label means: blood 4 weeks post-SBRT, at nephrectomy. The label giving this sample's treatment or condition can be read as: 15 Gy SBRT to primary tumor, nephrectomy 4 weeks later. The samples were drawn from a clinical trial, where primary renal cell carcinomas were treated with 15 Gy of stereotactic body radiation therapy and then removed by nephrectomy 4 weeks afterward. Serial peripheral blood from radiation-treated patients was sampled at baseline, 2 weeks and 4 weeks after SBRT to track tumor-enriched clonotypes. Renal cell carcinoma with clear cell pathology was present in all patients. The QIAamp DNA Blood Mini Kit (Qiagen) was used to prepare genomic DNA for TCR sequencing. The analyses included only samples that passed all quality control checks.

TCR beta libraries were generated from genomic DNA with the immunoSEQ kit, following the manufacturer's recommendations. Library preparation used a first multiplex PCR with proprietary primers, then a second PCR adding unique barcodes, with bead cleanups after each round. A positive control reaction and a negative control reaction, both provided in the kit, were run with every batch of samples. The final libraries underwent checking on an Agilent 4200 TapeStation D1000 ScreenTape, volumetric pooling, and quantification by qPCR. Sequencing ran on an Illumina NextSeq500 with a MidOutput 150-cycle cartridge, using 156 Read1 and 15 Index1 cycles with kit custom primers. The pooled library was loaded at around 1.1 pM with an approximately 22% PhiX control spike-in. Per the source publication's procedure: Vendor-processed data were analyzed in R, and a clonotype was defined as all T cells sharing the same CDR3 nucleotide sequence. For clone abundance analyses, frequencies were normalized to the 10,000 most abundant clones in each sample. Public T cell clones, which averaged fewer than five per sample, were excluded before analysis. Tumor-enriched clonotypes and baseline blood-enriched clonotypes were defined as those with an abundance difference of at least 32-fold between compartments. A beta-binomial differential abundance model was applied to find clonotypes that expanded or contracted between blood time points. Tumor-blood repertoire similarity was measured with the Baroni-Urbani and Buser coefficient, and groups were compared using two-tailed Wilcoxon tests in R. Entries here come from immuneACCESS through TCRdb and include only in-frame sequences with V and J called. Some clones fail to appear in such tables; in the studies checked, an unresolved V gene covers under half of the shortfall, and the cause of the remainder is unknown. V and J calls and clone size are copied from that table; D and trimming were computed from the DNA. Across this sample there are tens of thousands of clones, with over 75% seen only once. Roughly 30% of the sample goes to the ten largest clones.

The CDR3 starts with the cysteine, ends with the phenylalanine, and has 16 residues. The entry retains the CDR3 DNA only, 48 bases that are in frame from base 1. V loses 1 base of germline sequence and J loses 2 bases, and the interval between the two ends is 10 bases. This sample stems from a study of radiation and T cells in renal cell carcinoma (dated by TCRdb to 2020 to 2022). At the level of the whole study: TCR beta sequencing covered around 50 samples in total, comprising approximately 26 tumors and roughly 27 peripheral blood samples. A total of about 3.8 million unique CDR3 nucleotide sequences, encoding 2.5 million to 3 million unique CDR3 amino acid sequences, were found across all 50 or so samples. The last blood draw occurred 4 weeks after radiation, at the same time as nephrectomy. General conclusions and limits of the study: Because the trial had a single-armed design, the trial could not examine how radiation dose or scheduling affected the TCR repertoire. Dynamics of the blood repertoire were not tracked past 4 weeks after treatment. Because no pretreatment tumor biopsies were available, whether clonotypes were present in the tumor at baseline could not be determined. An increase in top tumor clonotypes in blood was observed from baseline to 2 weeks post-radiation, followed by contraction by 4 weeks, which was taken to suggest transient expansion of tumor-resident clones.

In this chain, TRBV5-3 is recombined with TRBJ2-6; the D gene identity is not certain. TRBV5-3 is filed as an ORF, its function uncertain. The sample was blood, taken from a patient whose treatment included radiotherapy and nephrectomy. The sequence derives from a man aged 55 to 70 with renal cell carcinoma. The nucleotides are TGTGCCAGAAGCTTGATGGCAACCGCTGGGGCCAACGTCCTGACTTTC. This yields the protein CARSLMATAGANVLTF.